The sequence of this T cell receptor (beta chain) was determined in a study of T cell repertoires in cytomegalovirus infection. Study overall: Used in the study were CMV epitopes, some recently identified and HLA-C-restricted, others well-studied and HLA-B-restricted. Public TCR beta signature analysis indicated the presence of both CMV infection and matching HLA type. Study results and caveats: Across the ex vivo response, the dominant clonotypes were HLA-C-restricted CMV-specific TCR beta clonotypes.

TCRdb fed the reads into MiXCR, producing one record per CDR3 protein. This table holds approximately 1,000,000 distinct CDR3 sequences, about 33% found once. This CDR3 comprises 13 residues. Germline V gene data show CDR1 as SGDLS and CDR2 as YYNGEE. V lost 4 bases and J lost 4, with 11 bases in between. This clonotype was seen only a few times. Its antigen is undetermined. The clonotype originates from a human donor in good health (CMV status not recorded). Some clones in this sample may be carry-over from other donors' samples. The material sequenced was cultured CD8+ T cells from PBMCs, taken from culture after CMV antigen stimulation. The rearrangement joins TRBV9 to TRBJ1-1; no definite D call. CDR3 DNA sequence: TGTGCCAGCAGCCCAGGTACTTTCACTGAAGCTTTCTTT. It yields the protein CASSPGTFTEAFF.